This TCR beta chain is drawn from a study of persistence of HIV-infected CD4 T cells. Cells were stimulated nonspecifically with anti-CD3/anti-CD28 magnetic beads. CD4+ T cells upregulating both CD40 ligand and CD69 were sorted as responding cells. CDR3 size: 14 residues. Germline trimming cut 6 bases from V and 5 bases from J; bases unmatched to any gene: 6. Germline CDR1 reads ENHRY; CDR2 reads SYGVKD. The libraries were made with immunoSEQ version 4 in survey mode. The table came from immunoSEQ multiplex PCR; TCRdb's copy has only in-frame clones and leaves some out. The repertoire includes about 46,000 clones, more than 80% of them detected once, and 3% to 3.5% sits in the top ten. Notes on this clone: Its target is not known.

This clonotype originated in an adult woman with HIV who was CMV-seropositive. Source: CD4+ T cells sorted from PBMCs after 18-hour stimulation, taken from a patient who received antiretroviral therapy. The chain links TRBV10-3 to TRBJ1-4; TRBD1 matches at 7 bases. CDR3 sequence reads: CAISGQVPNEKLFF. CDR3 DNA sequence: TGTGCCATCAGCGGACAGGTCCCAAATGAAAAACTGTTTTTT.